This record concerns one T cell receptor beta chain sequence. This clonotype was seen only a few times. Its antigen has not been determined. No quality values exist for individual bases; no much larger clone is one base distant. This entry is derived from a study of post-analysis software for immune sequencing data (dated by TCRdb to 2014 to 2015). As for the study more broadly: Disease courses on record covered relapsing-remitting, secondary progressive and progressive-relapsing multiple sclerosis, though some patients had no subtype annotation. The patient repertoires were set against under 13 previously published healthy control repertoires from donors whose ages ranged from roughly 6 to 27 years. A subset of samples was prepared in parallel using single-end sample barcoding, then pooled and co-amplified after Illumina adapter ligation.

Overall study results and their limits: Normalized Chao1 diversity was significantly lower in multiple sclerosis patients than controls, suggesting substantial peripheral T-cell clonal expansion. When samples were clustered directly using the F measure, samples prepared in the same batch co-clustered strongly, which prompted a batch-effect correction. Roughly 5 TRBV segments, including TRBV5-6, TRBV5-1 and TRBV20-1, were significantly more frequent in patients than controls. The control group was slightly older than the multiple sclerosis patient group.

V loses 0 bases of germline sequence and J loses 6 bases, and the interval between the two ends is 11 bases. The cysteine opens and the phenylalanine closes a CDR3 of 13 amino acids. Kept here is only the CDR3 DNA, which spans 39 bases and is read in frame from base 1. CDR1 and CDR2 were assigned from the germline V gene (reference sequence) as DFQATT and SNEGSKA. Library creation used PCR. TCRdb lists the instrument as Illumina HiSeq 2500. To reduce PCR and sequencing biases, unique molecular identifiers were built into the TCR beta cDNA libraries. Approximately 500,000 cDNA molecules were obtained per 1 to 10 million input T cells, so each molecule approximated one T cell. The same protocol used for the earlier healthy control dataset was applied to prepare and sequence the patient libraries. Within a given batch, samples were prepared together, multiplexed and sequenced on the same HiSeq lane. The published analysis was carried out like this. MIGEC handled the raw barcoded reads, throwing out single-read molecular identifier groups before consensus assembly and CDR3 extraction. Clonotype tables were post-analysed with VDJtools, and diversity was normalized by down-sampling all datasets to the smallest sample size. In repertoire overlap clustering, CDR3 amino acid sequences, but not nucleotide sequences, were matched to correct batch-related cross-sample contamination. The public reads were run again by TCRdb, first through fastp at Q25 and then through MiXCR, and only productive beta chains were kept. Every CDR3 protein is listed once, alongside the most common genes and DNA of its rows. The V and J calls, along with clone size, are taken from TCRdb and not from the paper's own processing. The sample table holds about 180,000 distinct CDR3 sequences, of which about 32% were seen once. Clones ranked in the top ten supply over 1.2% of the sample.

TCR beta repertoires were profiled from peripheral blood of roughly 13 young patients with multiple sclerosis to demonstrate the VDJtools post-analysis software. The multiple sclerosis patients were children and adolescents between roughly 6 and 16 years of age. The TCR was taken from a girl aged 10 to 17 with multiple sclerosis. The sequenced sample consisted of blood. The receptor chain draws on TRBV20-1 and TRBJ1-1, with TRBD1 perhaps the D gene, on 5 matching bases. The DNA sequence is given as TGCAGTGCTAGAGATAGGGGCACCCCTGAAGCTTTCTTT. It codes for CSARDRGTPEAFF.